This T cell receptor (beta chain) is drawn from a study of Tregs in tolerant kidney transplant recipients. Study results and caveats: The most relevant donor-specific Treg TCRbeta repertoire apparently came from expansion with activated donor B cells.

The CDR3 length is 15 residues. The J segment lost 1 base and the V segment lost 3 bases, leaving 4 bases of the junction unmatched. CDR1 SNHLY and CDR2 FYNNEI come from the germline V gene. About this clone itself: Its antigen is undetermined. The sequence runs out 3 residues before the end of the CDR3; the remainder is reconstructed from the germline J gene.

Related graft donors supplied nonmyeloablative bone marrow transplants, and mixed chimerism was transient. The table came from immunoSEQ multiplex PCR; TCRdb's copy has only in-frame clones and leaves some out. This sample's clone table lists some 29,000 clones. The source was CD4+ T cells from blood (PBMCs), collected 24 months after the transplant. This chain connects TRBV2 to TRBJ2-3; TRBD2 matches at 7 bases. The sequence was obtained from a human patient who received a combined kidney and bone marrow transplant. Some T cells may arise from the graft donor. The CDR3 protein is CASSDVGGGTDTQYF. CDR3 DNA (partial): TGTGCCAGCAGTGATGTTGGGGGGGGCACAGATACG.